The 18 T cell receptor beta chains reported below all come from one sample, sequenced in a study of T cell responses to AZD1222 COVID-19 vaccine (dated by TCRdb to the early 2020s). Read against the paper, the sample's time point label means: baseline before first vaccination. The library was made by the immunoSEQ multiplex PCR assay. TCRdb provides this immuneACCESS table in a form limited to in-frame rearrangements. Some clones are lacking; in checked studies, under half of them reflect an unresolved V gene, and why the rest are absent is not known. The sample profile shows 70,000 or so clones; about three quarters of them were found once. 12% of the sample is held by the ten biggest clonotypes. The material was peripheral blood, obtained on day 0 of AZD1222 vaccination. The origin of the receptors is an adult in good health.

This CDR3 reads CASGFNSGSKAEAFF. CDR3 bases: TGTGCTAGTGGTTTTAATTCAGGGTCGAAGGCTGAAGCTTTCTTT. The chain recombines TRBV12-5 with TRBJ1-1; a weak D match, TRBD1 (5 bases). V lost 3 bases and J 6 bases, leaving 17 bases between the germline ends. Germline loops: CDR1 LGHNT, CDR2 FRNRAP. The CDR3 has 15 amino acids.

This chain joins TRBV6-6 and TRBJ2-1; either TRBD1 or TRBD2 may fit D (5 bases each). Germline V gives CDR1 MNHNY, CDR2 SVGAGI (reference sequence). The CDR3 spans 14 residues. Trimming stripped 7 bases from V and 8 bases from J, with 18 bases between. The CDR3 DNA sequence: TGTGCCAGCACGGGGCTCACAAGCGGTTATGAGCAGTTCTTC. Protein product: CASTGLTSGYEQFF.

This chain links TRBV19 with TRBJ2-1; the D call may be TRBD1 or TRBD2 (5 bases each). Germline V gene lookup returns CDR1 LNHDA and CDR2 SQIVND (reference sequence). The CDR3 extends over 16 amino acids. V was pared by 0 bases and J by 6 bases, with 15 bases between. DNA of the CDR3: TGTGCCAGTAGTATAGATCTCTTTGAGGGGATCAATGAGCAGTTCTTC. It yields the protein CASSIDLFEGINEQFF.

The chain has TRBV27 and TRBJ2-7; D may be TRBD1 or TRBD2 (5 bases each). The CDR3 contains 14 residues. Germline V CDR1 and CDR2: MNHEY, SMNVEV (reference sequence). Trimming pared 4 bases from V and 2 bases from J, leaving 12 bases between. DNA of the CDR3: TGTGCCAGCAGTTGGTCACGGGACGCCTACGAGCAGTACTTC. Its protein is CASSWSRDAYEQYF.

The V and J genes are TRBV6-6 and TRBJ2-7; weak D call: TRBD2 (6 bases). The CDR3 extends over 16 amino acids. The ends were cut back, 6 bases at V and 0 bases at J, with 18 bases in the middle. CDR1 MNHNY and CDR2 SVGAGI come from the germline V gene (reference sequence). CDR3 sequence: CASRRDRGKGSYEQYF. The CDR3 region has the DNA TGTGCCAGCAGGCGGGACCGGGGGAAGGGCTCCTACGAGCAGTACTTC.

The chain joins TRBV14 to TRBJ1-2; the D is unclear. V lost 2 bases and J lost 0, with 7 bases in between. Germline loops: CDR1 SGHDN, CDR2 FVKESK. The CDR3 consists of 14 residues. The CDR3 DNA reads as TGTGCCAGCAGCCAAACAGCTGCTAACTATGGCTACACCTTC. It codes for CASSQTAANYGYTF.

V and J are TRBV6-5 and TRBJ2-3; D gene uncertain. CDR1 and CDR2 (germline): MNHEY, SVGAGI. Trimming pared 7 bases from V and 8 bases from J, leaving 19 bases between. This CDR3 spans 14 amino acids. The CDR3 DNA reads as TGTGCCAGCACCCCCCGTGTAAACCCCGGTACGCAGTATTTT. Translated: CASTPRVNPGTQYF.

Comments on this clone: Lacking the conserved final phenylalanine or tryptophan, this CDR3 likely reflects a read error. The J gene is TRBJ1-2, the V gene TRBV24-1; D is unclear. This CDR3 has 14 residues. CDR1 and CDR2 from the germline V gene are KGHDR and SFDVKD. Deletions cut 4 bases from V and 2 bases from J, with 10 bases between. The chain's CDR3 is CATSDPGRNYGYTS. CDR3 nucleotide sequence: TGTGCCACCAGTGACCCCGGACGGAACTATGGCTACACCTCC.

The chain links TRBV3-1 (or the pseudogene TRBV3-2) to TRBJ2-2; D is uncertain. The CDR3 sequence is 14 residues long. The V end lost 1 base, the J end lost 6 bases, and 9 bases lay between the germline ends. CDR1 LGHDT and CDR2 YNNKEL come from the germline V gene (reference sequence). The CDR3 DNA is TGTGCCAGCAGCCAAGCGGGCCTGGCCGGGGAGCTGTTTTTT. Protein sequence: CASSQAGLAGELFF.

This clone occurred once. The genes are TRBV18 and TRBJ2-3, with 10 bases matching TRBD2. Germline CDR1 and CDR2: KGHSH and LQKENI. Unmatched junction bases numbered 17, after V lost 3 bases and J lost 2 bases. This CDR3 contains 20 residues. The DNA of the CDR3 is TGTGCCAGCTCACCTACCGGCCTAGCGGGGGCCTGGCACTCCACAGATACGCAGTATTTT. This encodes CASSPTGLAGAWHSTDTQYF.

The CDR3 sequence is CASSQDRGGRDEQYF. The DNA of the CDR3 is TGTGCCAGCAGCCAAGATCGCGGGGGCCGTGACGAGCAGTACTTC. V is TRBV3-1 (or the pseudogene TRBV3-2) and J is TRBJ2-7; TRBD2 might be the D (7 bases). CDR1 is LGHDT and CDR2 is YNNKEL in the germline V gene (reference sequence). This CDR3 has 15 residues. The V gene lost 0 bases and the J gene lost 5 bases, with 14 bases spanning the gap.

V and J are TRBV3-1 (or the pseudogene TRBV3-2) and TRBJ2-3, with unresolved D. The V gene lost 4 bases and the J gene lost 1 base, with 15 bases spanning the gap. This CDR3 is 16 amino acids long. Germline V gives CDR1 LGHDT, CDR2 YNNKEL (reference sequence). As DNA, the CDR3 is TGTGCCAGCAGCCCAGTAGGTGGCGGACGCACAGATACGCAGTATTTT. It translates to CASSPVGGGRTDTQYF.

The rearrangement joins TRBV29-1 to TRBJ2-3; possibly TRBD1 for D (6 bases). The CDR3 sequence is 15 residues long. Germline V gene data show CDR1 as SQVTM and CDR2 as ANQGSEA. V was trimmed by 2 bases and J by 4 bases, leaving 16 bases between them. The CDR3 region has the DNA TGCAGCGTTGAACACCGGGACACCAGTCCAGATACGCAGTATTTT. It encodes CSVEHRDTSPDTQYF.

This rearrangement joins TRBV28 to TRBJ2-7; D is ambiguous. The V gene lost 5 bases and the J gene lost 3 bases, with 5 bases spanning the gap. CDR1 is MDHEN, CDR2 SYDVKM, per germline. The CDR3 covers 11 residues. CDR3 bases: TGTGCCAGCAGTCCGGACTACGAGCAGTACTTC. Encoded protein: CASSPDYEQYF.

The gene calls are TRBV4-3 and TRBJ2-7; 8 positions agree with TRBD1. CDR1 and CDR2 from the germline V gene are LGHNA and YSLEER. Trimming removed 1 base from V and 7 bases from J; junction bases left unmatched: 15. CDR3 length: 17 amino acids. Here the CDR3 reads CASSQVGTGPTWGEQYF. The CDR3 region has the DNA TGCGCCAGCAGCCAAGTGGGGACAGGCCCAACTTGGGGGGAGCAGTACTTC.

The chain combines TRBV3-1 (or the pseudogene TRBV3-2) with TRBJ1-2; D gene uncertain. This CDR3 has 15 residues. Trimming removed 5 bases from V and 1 base from J, with 14 bases in between. Germline lookup yields CDR1 LGHDT and CDR2 YNNKEL (reference sequence). The CDR3 DNA reads as TGTGCCAGCAGCGCGGAAACCAGAAATAACTATGGCTACACCTTC. Translation: CASSAETRNNYGYTF.

This clone was seen only a few times. This chain connects TRBV6-4 to TRBJ2-3; 14 nucleotides match TRBD2. V was pared by 6 bases and J by 3 bases, with 5 bases of the junction left unmatched. The CDR3 has 16 amino acids. Germline V gives CDR1 MRHNA, CDR2 SNTAGT. The CDR3 is CASSPTSGGATDTQYF. For the CDR3, the DNA is TGTGCCAGCAGCCCGACTAGCGGGGGGGCTACAGATACGCAGTATTTT.

V usage is TRBV6-5 and J usage is TRBJ2-6; D perhaps matches TRBD1 (5 bases). Trimming pared 3 bases from V and 7 bases from J, leaving 13 bases between. The CDR3 loop spans 15 amino acids. Germline CDR1 MNHEY, CDR2 SVGAGI. The DNA of the CDR3 is TGTGCCAGCAGTTATCAGGGTTATAGCGCCAACGTCCTGACTTTC. Amino acid sequence: CASSYQGYSANVLTF.